This entry concerns a single T cell receptor (beta chain). The data stem from a study of blood T cell repertoires in COVID-19. About the research overall: There were acute and convalescent COVID-19 samples, and they came from the United States, Italy and Spain. T cells, B-cell-depleted T cells, or PBMCs supplied cDNA or gDNA.

Germline CDR1 is MNHEY and CDR2 is SMNVEV (reference sequence). The length of the CDR3 is 15 residues. V lost 6 bases to trimming and J lost 2 bases, with 17 bases between them. Study processing details: Cell counts per sample came from amplifying reference gene primers. Profiling relied on immunoSEQ multiplex PCR, and the TCRdb table lists in-frame clones only, not all of them. V, J and clone size are those of that table, while D and trimming were read from the DNA. Among 30,000 to 45,000 clones listed, 65% to 85% were seen once. This receptor was obtained from a man aged 55-75 years in a cohort sampled during active COVID-19. The material sequenced was peripheral blood. The rearrangement links TRBV27 to TRBJ2-7; possible D gene TRBD2, 6 bases. CDR3 loop: CASSPGAGTAYEQYF. CDR3 DNA sequence: TGTGCCAGCAGCCCGGGAGCGGGTACCGCCTACGAGCAGTACTTC.